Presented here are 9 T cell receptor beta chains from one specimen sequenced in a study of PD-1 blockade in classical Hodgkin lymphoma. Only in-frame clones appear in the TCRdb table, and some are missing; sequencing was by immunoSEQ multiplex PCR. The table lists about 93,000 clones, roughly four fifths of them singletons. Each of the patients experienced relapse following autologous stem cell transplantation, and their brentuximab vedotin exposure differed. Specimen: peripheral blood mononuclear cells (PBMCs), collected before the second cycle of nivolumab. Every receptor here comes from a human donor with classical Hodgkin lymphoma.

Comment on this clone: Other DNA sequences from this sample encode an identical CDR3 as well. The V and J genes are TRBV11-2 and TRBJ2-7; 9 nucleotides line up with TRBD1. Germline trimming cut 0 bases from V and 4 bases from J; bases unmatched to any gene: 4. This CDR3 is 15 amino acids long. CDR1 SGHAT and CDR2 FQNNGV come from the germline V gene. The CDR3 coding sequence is TGTGCCAGCAGCTTAGACTACAGGGGGCCATACGAGCAGTACTTC. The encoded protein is CASSLDYRGPYEQYF.

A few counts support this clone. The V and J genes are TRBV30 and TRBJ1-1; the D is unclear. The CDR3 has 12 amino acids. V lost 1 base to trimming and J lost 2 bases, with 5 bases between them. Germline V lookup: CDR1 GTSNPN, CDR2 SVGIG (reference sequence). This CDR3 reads CAWSDGNTEAFF. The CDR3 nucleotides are TGTGCCTGGAGTGACGGAAACACTGAAGCTTTCTTT.

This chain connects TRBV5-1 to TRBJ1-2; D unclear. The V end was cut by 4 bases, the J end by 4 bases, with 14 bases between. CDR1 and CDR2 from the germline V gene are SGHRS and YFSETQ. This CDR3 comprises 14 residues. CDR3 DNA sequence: TGCGCCAGCAGCGCGGACGGTCCTTCCTATGGCTACACCTTC. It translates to CASSADGPSYGYTF.

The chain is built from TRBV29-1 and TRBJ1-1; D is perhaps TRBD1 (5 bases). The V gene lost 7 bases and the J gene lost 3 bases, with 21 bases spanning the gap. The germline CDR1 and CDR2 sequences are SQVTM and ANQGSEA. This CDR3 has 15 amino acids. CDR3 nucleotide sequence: TGCAGCGCCGTAGCAGGCTTGGGGGTTGACACTGAAGCTTTCTTT. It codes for CSAVAGLGVDTEAFF.

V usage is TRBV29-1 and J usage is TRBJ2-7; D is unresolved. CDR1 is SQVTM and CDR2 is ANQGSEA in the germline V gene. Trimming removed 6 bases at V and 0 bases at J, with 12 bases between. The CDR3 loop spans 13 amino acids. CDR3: CSVAPGLSYEQYF. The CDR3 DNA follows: TGCAGCGTGGCCCCTGGGCTCTCCTACGAGCAGTACTTC.

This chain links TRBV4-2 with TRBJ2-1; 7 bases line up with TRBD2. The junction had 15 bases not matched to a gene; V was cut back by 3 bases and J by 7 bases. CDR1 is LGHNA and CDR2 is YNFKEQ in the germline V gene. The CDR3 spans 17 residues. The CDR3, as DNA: TGTGCCAGCAGCCAGGCTCCCTGGCGGGAGCCTGGGAATGAGCAGTTCTTC. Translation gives CASSQAPWREPGNEQFF.

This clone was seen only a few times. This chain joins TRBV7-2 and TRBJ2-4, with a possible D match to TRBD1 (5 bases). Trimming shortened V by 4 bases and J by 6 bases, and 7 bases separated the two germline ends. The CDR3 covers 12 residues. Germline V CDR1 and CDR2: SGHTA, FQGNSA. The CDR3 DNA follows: TGTGCCAGCAGCTCCCAGGGAAACATTCAGTACTTC. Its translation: CASSSQGNIQYF.

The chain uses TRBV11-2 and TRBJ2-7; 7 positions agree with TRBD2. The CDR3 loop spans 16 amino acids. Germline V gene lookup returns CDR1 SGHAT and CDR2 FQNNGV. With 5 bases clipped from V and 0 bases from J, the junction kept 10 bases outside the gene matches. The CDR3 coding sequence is TGTGCCAGCAGCCCCGGGACTATAACAAGCTCCTACGAGCAGTACTTC. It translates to CASSPGTITSSYEQYF.

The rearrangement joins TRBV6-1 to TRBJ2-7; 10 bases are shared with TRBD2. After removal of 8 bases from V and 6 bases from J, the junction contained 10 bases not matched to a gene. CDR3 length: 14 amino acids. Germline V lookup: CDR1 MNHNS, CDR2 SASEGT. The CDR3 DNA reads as TGTGCCAGCTCGGCGGCTAGCGGGAGTGGCGAGCAGTACTTC. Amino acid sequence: CASSAASGSGEQYF.